The present T cell receptor (beta chain) was sequenced within a study of tumor-infiltrating lymphocytes in primary liver carcinoma. The input was 450 to 550 ng total RNA; TCR beta cDNA was made from it with a constant-region primer. Three rounds of nested multiplex PCR with slightly modified ARM-PCR produced TCR beta libraries. PCR rounds one and two used TRBV1-TRBV30 forward primers with a C-beta reverse primer for 10 cycles each. TCRdb analysed the multiplex PCR reads with MiXCR anew, one entry per CDR3 protein. The table records fewer than 400,000 distinct CDR3 sequences, around three fifths of them present only once. Trimming removed 8 bases at V and 6 bases at J, with 19 bases between. This CDR3 has 15 residues. From germline, CDR1 is MNHEY and CDR2 SVGAGI. Germline DNA was extracted alongside blood RNA, which was obtained from unsorted whole blood.

This chain uses TRBV6-5 with TRBJ2-2, with D uncertain. This clonotype was obtained from a woman aged 25 to 39 with primary liver carcinoma and hepatitis B virus infection. The sample consisted of peripheral blood. The CDR3 coding sequence is TGTGCCAGCGTGTTTGGTTCGGATGGCGCCGGGGAGCTGTTTTTT. Translating gives CASVFGSDGAGELFF.